This T cell receptor (beta chain) was identified in a study of shared clonotypes between healthy human individuals. Study results and caveats: Non-shared clonotypes showed lower generation probabilities than clonotypes common to all four donors.

The germline gives CDR1 SSHAT, CDR2 FNYEAQ (reference sequence). The CDR3 runs 15 residues. Comments on this clone: The antigen is undetermined. At one boundary the junction diverges from the germline segment, which might be a read error.

The data were produced by immunoSEQ multiplex PCR, yet TCRdb's version contains in-frame clones alone and is incomplete. The sample contains millions of clones, around nine tenths of which appear only once. This chain links TRBV7-7 with TRBJ1-2; D is uncertain. The origin of this receptor is a man aged 18-30 years in good health. The specimen sequenced was naive CD4+ T cells sorted from blood. Subset here: CD45RA+ positively selected. CDR3 DNA sequence: TGTGCTAGCAGCTTACCCTTGGCGGACGAGGATGGCTACACCTTC. It yields the protein CASSLPLADEDGYTF.